This T cell receptor beta chain was sequenced in a study of T-cell reconstitution after alpha-beta-depleted transplantation in children (dated by TCRdb to the mid-2010s). Notes on the research overall: The study quantitatively tracked T-cell immune reconstitution after TCRalphabeta/CD19-depleted allogeneic hematopoietic cell transplantation in children using TCR repertoire profiling. General findings and caveats noted by the study authors: About two months after transplant, the apparently early recovery of alphabetaT-cell counts reportedly depended on just several hundred clones that had expanded rapidly and came from non-depleted graft cells. The high TCRbeta diversity at day 60 in some patients was ascribed to recipient T cells and intrathymic progenitors that had survived conditioning. Over subsequent months, a decline in hyperexpanded clone frequencies was noted, and after one year, T-cell counts and TCRbeta diversity were mostly ascribed to newly produced T cells.

Receptors were amplified or captured by PCR. These reads were obtained on an Illumina HiSeq 2500. TCR library preparation used molecular barcoding, with unique molecular identifiers applied to normalize quantification of the TCRbeta repertoire. The public reads were reprocessed in TCRdb via fastp at Q25 and MiXCR, keeping in-frame beta chains. Rows merge per CDR3 protein into single entries with the most common DNA and genes. This sample lists 480,000 or so distinct CDR3 sequences; more than 9% were detected once. Roughly 2.1% of the sample is taken by the ten largest. Ten or more counts support this clonotype. What this receptor recognizes is not known. The junction does not match germline at one end; this may be a read error. Looking up the germline V gene (reference sequence) yields CDR1 SGHKS and CDR2 YYEKEE. From its cysteine to its phenylalanine, the CDR3 spans 14 amino acids. Only the CDR3 portion is preserved as DNA: 42 bases, with reading frame beginning at the first base.

The sample's treatment or condition label, decoded: allogeneic hematopoietic cell transplantation with graft depleted of TCRalphabeta T cells and CD19 B cells. The transplant recipients were children given TCRalphabeta/CD19-depleted allogeneic hematopoietic cell grafts. The sequence is built from TRBV5-5 and TRBJ2-7; confidence is insufficient to name the D gene. This TCR derives from a child aged 2 to 15 with inherited bone marrow failure, due to receive a stem cell transplant. Sequenced here: PBMCs, sampled before TCRalphabeta/CD19-depleted stem cell transplant. The nucleotides are TGTGCCAGCAGCTTGGGTATGCGTACGGGCCCTCGGGACTTC. Its translation is CASSLGMRTGPRDF.